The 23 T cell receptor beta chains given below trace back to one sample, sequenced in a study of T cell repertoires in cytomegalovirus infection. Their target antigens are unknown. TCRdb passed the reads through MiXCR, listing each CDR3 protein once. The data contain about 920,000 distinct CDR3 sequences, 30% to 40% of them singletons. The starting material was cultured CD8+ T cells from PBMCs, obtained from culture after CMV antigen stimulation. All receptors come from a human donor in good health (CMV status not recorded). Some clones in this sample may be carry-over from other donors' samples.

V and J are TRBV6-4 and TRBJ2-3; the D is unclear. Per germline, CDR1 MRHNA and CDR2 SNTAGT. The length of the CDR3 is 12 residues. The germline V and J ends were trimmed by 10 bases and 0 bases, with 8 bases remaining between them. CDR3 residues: CATTGSTDTQYF. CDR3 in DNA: TGTGCCACCACTGGGAGCACAGATACGCAGTATTTT.

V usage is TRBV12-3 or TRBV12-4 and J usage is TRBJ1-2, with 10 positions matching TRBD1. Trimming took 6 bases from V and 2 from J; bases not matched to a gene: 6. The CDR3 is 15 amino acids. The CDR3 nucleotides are TGTGCCAGCAGACCCGGACAGGGGGGGAACTATGGCTACACCTTC. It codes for CASRPGQGGNYGYTF.

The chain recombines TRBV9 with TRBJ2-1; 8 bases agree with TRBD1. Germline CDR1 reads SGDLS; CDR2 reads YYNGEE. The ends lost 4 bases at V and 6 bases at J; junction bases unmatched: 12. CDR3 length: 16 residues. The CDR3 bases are TGTGCCAGCAGCCCTATCGACAGGGGTTTGTTCAATGAGCAGTTCTTC. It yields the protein CASSPIDRGLFNEQFF.

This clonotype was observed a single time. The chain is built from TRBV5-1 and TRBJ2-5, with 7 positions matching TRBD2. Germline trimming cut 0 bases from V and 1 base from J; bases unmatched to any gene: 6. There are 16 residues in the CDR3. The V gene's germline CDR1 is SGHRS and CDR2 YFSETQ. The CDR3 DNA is TGCGCCAGCAGCTTGGAATTCGGGGGGTTCCAAGAGACCCAGTACTTC. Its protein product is CASSLEFGGFQETQYF.

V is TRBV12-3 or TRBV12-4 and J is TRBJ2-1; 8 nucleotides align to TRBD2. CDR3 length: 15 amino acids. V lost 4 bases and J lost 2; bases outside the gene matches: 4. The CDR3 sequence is CASSSHSGTYNEQFF. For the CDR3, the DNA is TGTGCCAGCAGTTCCCATAGCGGGACCTACAATGAGCAGTTCTTC.

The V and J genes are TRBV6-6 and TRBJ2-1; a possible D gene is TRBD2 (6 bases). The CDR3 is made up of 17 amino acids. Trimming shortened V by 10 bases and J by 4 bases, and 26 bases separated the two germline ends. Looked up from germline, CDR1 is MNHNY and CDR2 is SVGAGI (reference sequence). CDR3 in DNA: TGTGCCAACGAGCCCCACCCCTCGCGGGGTTTTTACAATGAGCAGTTCTTC. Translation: CANEPHPSRGFYNEQFF.

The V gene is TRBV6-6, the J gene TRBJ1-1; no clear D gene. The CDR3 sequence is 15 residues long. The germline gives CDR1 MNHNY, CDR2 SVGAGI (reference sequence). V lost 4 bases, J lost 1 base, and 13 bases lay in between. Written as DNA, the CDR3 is TGTGCCAGCAGTTTGCTGGGTTGGGAGAACACTGAAGCTTTCTTT. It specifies CASSLLGWENTEAFF.

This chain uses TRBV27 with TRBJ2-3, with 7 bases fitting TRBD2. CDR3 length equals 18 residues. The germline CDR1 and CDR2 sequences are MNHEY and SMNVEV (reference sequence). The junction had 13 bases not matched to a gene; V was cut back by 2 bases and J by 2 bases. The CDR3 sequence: CASSLNRGVAVHTDTQYF. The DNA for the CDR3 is TGTGCCAGCAGTTTAAACCGGGGGGTGGCTGTGCACACAGATACGCAGTATTTT.

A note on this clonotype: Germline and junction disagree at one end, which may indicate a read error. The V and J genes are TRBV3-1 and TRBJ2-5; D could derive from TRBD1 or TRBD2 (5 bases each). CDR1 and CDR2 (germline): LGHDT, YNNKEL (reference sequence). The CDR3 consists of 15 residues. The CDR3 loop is CASSQDSGGGETQYF. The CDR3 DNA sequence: TGCGCCAGCAGCCAAGATTCTGGGGGTGGGGAGACCCAGTACTTC.

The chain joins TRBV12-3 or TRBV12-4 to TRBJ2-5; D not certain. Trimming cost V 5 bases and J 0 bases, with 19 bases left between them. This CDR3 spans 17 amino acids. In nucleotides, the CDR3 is TGTGCCAGCAGTGCGCCCCGGATCCAACCAAACCAAGAGACCCAGTACTTC. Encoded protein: CASSAPRIQPNQETQYF.

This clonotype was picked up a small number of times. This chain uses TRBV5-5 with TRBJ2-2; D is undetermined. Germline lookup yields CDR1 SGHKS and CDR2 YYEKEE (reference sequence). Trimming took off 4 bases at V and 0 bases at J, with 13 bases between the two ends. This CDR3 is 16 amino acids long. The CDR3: CASSRFGQTNTGELFF. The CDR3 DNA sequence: TGTGCCAGCAGCAGGTTCGGGCAGACGAACACCGGGGAGCTGTTTTTT.

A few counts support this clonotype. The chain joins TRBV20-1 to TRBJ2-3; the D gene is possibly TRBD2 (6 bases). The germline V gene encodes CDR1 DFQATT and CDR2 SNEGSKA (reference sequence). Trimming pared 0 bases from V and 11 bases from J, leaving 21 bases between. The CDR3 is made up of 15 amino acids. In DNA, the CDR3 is TGCAGTGCTAGAGAAACTAGCACTCATGGGTTGGTGCAGTATTTT. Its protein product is CSARETSTHGLVQYF.

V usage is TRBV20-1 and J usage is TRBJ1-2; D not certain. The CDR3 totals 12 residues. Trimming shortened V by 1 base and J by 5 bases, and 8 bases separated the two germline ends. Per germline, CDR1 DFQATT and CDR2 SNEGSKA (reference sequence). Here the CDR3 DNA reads TGCAGTGCTAGAGCCCCCTTGTATGGCTACACCTTC. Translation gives CSARAPLYGYTF.

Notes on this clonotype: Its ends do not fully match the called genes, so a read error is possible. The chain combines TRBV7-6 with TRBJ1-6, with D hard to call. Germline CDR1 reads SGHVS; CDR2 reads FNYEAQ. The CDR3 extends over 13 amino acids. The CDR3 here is CAAKDSYNSLLHF. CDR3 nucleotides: TGTGCCGCAAAGGATTCCTATAATTCACTCCTCCACTTT.

Here the CDR3 reads CASSFWSYNSPLHF. In DNA form, the CDR3 reads TGTGCCAGCAGCTTTTGGTCCTATAATTCACCCCTCCACTTT. The rearrangement joins TRBV5-4 to TRBJ1-6; D uncertain. Trimming left V 2 bases short and J 1 base short, with 4 bases between. Germline lookup yields CDR1 SGHNT and CDR2 YYREEE (reference sequence). This CDR3 is built from 14 residues.

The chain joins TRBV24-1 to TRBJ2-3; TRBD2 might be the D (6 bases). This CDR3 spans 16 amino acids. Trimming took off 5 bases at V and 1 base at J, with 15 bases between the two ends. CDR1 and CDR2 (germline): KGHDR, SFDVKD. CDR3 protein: CATSALGGSGTDTQYF. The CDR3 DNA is TGTGCCACCAGTGCCTTAGGAGGGTCGGGCACAGATACGCAGTATTTT.

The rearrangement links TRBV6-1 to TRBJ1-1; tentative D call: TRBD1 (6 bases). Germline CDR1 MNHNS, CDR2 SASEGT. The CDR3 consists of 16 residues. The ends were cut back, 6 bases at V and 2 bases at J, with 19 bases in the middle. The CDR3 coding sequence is TGTGCCAGCAGCGACCCCATGGACAGCCATAACACTGAAGCTTTCTTT. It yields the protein CASSDPMDSHNTEAFF.

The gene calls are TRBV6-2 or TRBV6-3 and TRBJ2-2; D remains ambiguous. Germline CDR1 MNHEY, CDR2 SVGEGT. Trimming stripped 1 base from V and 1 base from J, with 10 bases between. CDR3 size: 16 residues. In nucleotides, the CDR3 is TGTGCCAGCAGTTACTTCGACTTGGAGAACACCGGGGAGCTGTTTTTT. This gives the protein CASSYFDLENTGELFF.

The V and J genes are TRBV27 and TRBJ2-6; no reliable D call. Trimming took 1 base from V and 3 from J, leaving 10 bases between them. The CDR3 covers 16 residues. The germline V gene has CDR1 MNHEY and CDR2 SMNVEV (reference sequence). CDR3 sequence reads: CASSLLTPFGANVLTF. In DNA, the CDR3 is TGTGCCAGCAGTTTATTGACACCGTTTGGGGCCAACGTCCTGACTTTC.

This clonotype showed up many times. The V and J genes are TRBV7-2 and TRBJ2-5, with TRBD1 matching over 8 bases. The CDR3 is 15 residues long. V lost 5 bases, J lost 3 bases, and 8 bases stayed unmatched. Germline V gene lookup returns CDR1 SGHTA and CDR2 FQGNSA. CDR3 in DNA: TGTGCCAGCAGCGCAGTACAGGGGGAGGAAGAGACCCAGTACTTC. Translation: CASSAVQGEEETQYF.

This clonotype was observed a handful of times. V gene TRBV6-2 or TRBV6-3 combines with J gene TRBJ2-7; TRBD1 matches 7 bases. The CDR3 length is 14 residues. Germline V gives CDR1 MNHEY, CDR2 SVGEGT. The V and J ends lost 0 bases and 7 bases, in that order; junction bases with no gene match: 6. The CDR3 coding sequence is TGTGCCAGCAGTTACTCTGAGGGGGCGTGGGAGCAGTACGTC. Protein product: CASSYSEGAWEQYV.

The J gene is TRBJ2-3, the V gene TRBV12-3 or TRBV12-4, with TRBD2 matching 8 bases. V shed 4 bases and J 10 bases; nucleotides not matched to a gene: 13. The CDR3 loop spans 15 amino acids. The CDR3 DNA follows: TGTGCCAGCAGTTCCCCGGGTAGCGGGGAGCTGGCGCAGTATTTT. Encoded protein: CASSSPGSGELAQYF.

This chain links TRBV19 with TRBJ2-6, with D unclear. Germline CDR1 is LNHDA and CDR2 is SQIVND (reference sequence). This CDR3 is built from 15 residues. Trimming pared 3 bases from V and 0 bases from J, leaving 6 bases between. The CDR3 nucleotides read TGTGCCAGTAGTATTGATGACTCTGGGGCCAACGTCCTGACTTTC. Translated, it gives CASSIDDSGANVLTF. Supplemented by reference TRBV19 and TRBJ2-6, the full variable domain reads DGGITQSPKYLFRKEGQNVTLSCEQNLNHDAMYWYRQDPGQGLRLIYYSQIVNDFQKGDIAEGYSVSREKKESFPLTVTSAQKNPTAFYLCASSIDDSGANVLTFGAGSRLTVL.